The next 21 T cell receptor beta chains were all read from a single sample in a study of cytotoxic CD8 clonotypes in ibrutinib-treated CLL. Some clones are missing from TCRdb's copy, which holds only in-frame ones; the method was immunoSEQ multiplex PCR. The table has roughly 63,000 clones, roughly 57% seen once; the top ten hold roughly 14%. The sequencing here drew on PBMCs, taken after 12 months of ibrutinib treatment. Every receptor here comes from a human donor with chronic lymphocytic leukemia.

V and J are TRBV29-1 and TRBJ2-5; TRBD1 is a possible D gene (6 bases). Germline CDR1 reads SQVTM; CDR2 reads ANQGSEA. The ends were cut back, 6 bases at V and 5 bases at J, with 22 bases in the middle. There are 15 residues in the CDR3. In DNA form, the CDR3 reads TGCAGCGTATCGACAGGCCTTCGGTGGGGGGAGACCCAGTACTTC. As protein: CSVSTGLRWGETQYF. Variable domain in full (rest from reference TRBV29-1 and TRBJ2-5): SAVISQKPSRDICQRGTSLTIQCQVDSQVTMMFWYRQQPGQSLTLIATANQGSEATYESGFVIDKFPISRPNLTFSTLTVSNMSPEDSSIYLCSVSTGLRWGETQYFGPGTRLLVL.

This chain uses TRBV27 with TRBJ2-3; D is unresolved. The V end lost 2 bases, the J end lost 4 bases, and 10 bases lay between the germline ends. Germline CDR1 reads MNHEY; CDR2 reads SMNVEV (reference sequence). The CDR3 sequence is 14 residues long. CDR3 protein: CASSLASPSDTQYF. Here the CDR3 DNA reads TGTGCCAGCAGTTTAGCTTCCCCCTCAGATACGCAGTATTTT.

On this clone itself: The same CDR3 arises from other DNA sequences in this sample as well. The chain couples TRBV7-2 to TRBJ1-5; TRBD1 matches 7 bases. The CDR3 extends over 13 amino acids. V lost 4 bases and J lost 6; bases outside the gene matches: 3. CDR1 SGHTA and CDR2 FQGNSA come from the germline V gene. The CDR3 nucleotides are TGTGCCAGCAGCTCCAGGGGGACTCAGCCCCAGCATTTT. This translates into CASSSRGTQPQHF.

This clone was counted only a few times. The J gene is TRBJ2-7, the V gene TRBV5-1, with 9 bases aligning to TRBD2. After removal of 5 bases from V and 3 bases from J, the junction contained 6 bases not matched to a gene. Germline V gives CDR1 SGHRS, CDR2 YFSETQ. The CDR3 contains 14 residues. The CDR3 sequence: CASRVRLADYEQYF. The CDR3, as DNA: TGCGCCAGCAGGGTTAGACTAGCGGACTACGAGCAGTACTTC.

This clone was recorded only once. This rearrangement joins TRBV6-6 to TRBJ1-5; D is possibly TRBD1 (6 bases). The CDR3 contains 15 residues. The V and J ends lost 6 bases and 6 bases respectively, with 18 bases between them. Germline lookup yields CDR1 MNHNY and CDR2 SVGAGI (reference sequence). CDR3 amino acids: CASRQQGLGIQPQHF. CDR3 in DNA: TGTGCCAGCAGACAACAGGGTTTGGGGATTCAGCCCCAGCATTTT.

V usage is TRBV11-3 and J usage is TRBJ2-2; D possibly corresponds to TRBD2 (5 bases). This CDR3 has 15 amino acids. From germline, CDR1 is SGHNT and CDR2 YENEEA. The V end was cut by 1 base, the J end by 4 bases, with 10 bases between. CDR3 coding DNA: TGTGCCAGCAGCTTAGGAGGGAGAGGCACCGGGGAGCTGTTTTTT. Its translation is CASSLGGRGTGELFF.

The chain links TRBV6-5 to TRBJ1-5, with D perhaps matching TRBD1 (6 bases). The CDR3 extends over 13 amino acids. Germline CDR1 reads MNHEY; CDR2 reads SVGAGI. Trimming left V 6 bases short and J 6 bases short, with 12 bases between. The CDR3: CASRPGVGQPQHF. CDR3 DNA sequence: TGTGCCAGCAGACCAGGGGTCGGTCAGCCCCAGCATTTT.

V and J are TRBV27 and TRBJ2-1; no definite D call. The CDR3 consists of 14 residues. Trimming left V 3 bases short and J 4 bases short, with 10 bases between. CDR1 and CDR2 (germline): MNHEY, SMNVEV (reference sequence). CDR3 DNA: TGTGCCAGCAGTTTTGCCGGGCCATACAATGAGCAGTTCTTC. It codes for CASSFAGPYNEQFF.

The rearrangement joins TRBV18 to TRBJ2-2; 7 bases are shared with TRBD2. Germline V gives CDR1 KGHSH, CDR2 LQKENI. Trimming removed 1 base from V and 6 bases from J; junction bases left unmatched: 11. The CDR3 sequence is 17 residues long. Here the CDR3 reads CASSPLKPGLKAGELFF. DNA of the CDR3: TGTGCCAGCTCACCACTTAAACCGGGACTAAAAGCCGGGGAGCTGTTTTTT.

The J gene is TRBJ1-1, the V gene TRBV7-6; tentative D call: TRBD1 (6 bases). This CDR3 spans 14 amino acids. Germline values: CDR1 SGHVS, CDR2 FNYEAQ. V lost 3 bases, J lost 4 bases, and 12 bases lay in between. CDR3 in amino acids: CASSLRGSVTEAFF. The CDR3 DNA reads TGTGCCAGCAGCTTGAGGGGGTCGGTCACTGAAGCTTTCTTT.

The chain links TRBV29-1 to TRBJ1-2; TRBD1 matches 8 bases. Germline V gives CDR1 SQVTM, CDR2 ANQGSEA. The CDR3 consists of 16 residues. V trimming: 3 bases; J trimming: 2 bases; junction bases outside the gene matches: 11. CDR3 coding DNA: TGCAGCGTTGAGACGCCCCAGGGGGCGGGAAACTATGGCTACACCTTC. This sequence encodes CSVETPQGAGNYGYTF.

V is TRBV6-4 and J is TRBJ1-1; D is undetermined. This CDR3 is built from 13 residues. Per the germline V gene, CDR1 is MRHNA and CDR2 is SNTAGT. V dropped 2 bases and J dropped 1 base, with 5 bases sitting between them. The CDR3 DNA follows: TGTGCCAGCAGTGACAGCAGGAACACTGAAGCTTTCTTT. This encodes CASSDSRNTEAFF.

The V gene is TRBV7-9, the J gene TRBJ2-3; D is unclear. The germline CDR1 and CDR2 sequences are SEHNR and FQNEAQ (reference sequence). CDR3 length: 13 amino acids. V lost 3 bases and J lost 2, with 6 bases in between. The CDR3 loop reads CASSLGSTDTQYF. The CDR3 DNA reads TGTGCCAGCAGCTTGGGTTCCACAGATACGCAGTATTTT.

This rearrangement joins TRBV7-8 to TRBJ2-5; D gene uncertain. Germline-derived CDR1 and CDR2 are SGHVS and FQNEAQ. The CDR3 is made up of 15 amino acids. Trimming removed 2 bases from V and 4 bases from J, with 14 bases in between. The CDR3 sequence is CASSLSWGRRETQYF. The CDR3 nucleotides are TGTGCCAGCAGCTTATCTTGGGGTCGTAGAGAGACCCAGTACTTC.

The chain employs TRBV15 and TRBJ2-7, with TRBD1 matching 7 bases. CDR3 size: 15 residues. The V gene end was trimmed by 2 bases and the J gene end by 0 bases; junction bases not matched to a gene: 4. The V gene's germline CDR1 is LNHNV and CDR2 YYDKDF (reference sequence). CDR3 bases: TGTGCCACCAGCAGACGGACAGGCCACTCCTACGAGCAGTACTTC. Residues: CATSRRTGHSYEQYF.

V and J are TRBV7-9 and TRBJ1-1; the D is unclear. CDR3 size: 15 residues. Germline CDR1 is SEHNR and CDR2 is FQNEAQ (reference sequence). The V end was cut by 3 bases, the J end by 0 bases, with 11 bases between. The CDR3 DNA follows: TGTGCCAGCAGCTTTGCGCGGGCCATGAACACTGAAGCTTTCTTT. This codes for CASSFARAMNTEAFF.

The CDR3 spells CASSPRPPQAGTQYF. The CDR3 bases are TGTGCCAGCAGTCCACGACCCCCCCAGGCCGGGACCCAGTACTTC. The V and J genes are TRBV28 and TRBJ2-5; D remains unclear. CDR1 is MDHEN and CDR2 is SYDVKM in the germline V gene. The CDR3 sequence is 15 residues long. Trimming shortened V by 5 bases and J by 7 bases, and 20 bases separated the two germline ends.

This clone was found a few times. V gene TRBV5-1 combines with J gene TRBJ2-7; TRBD1 might be the D (5 bases). Germline loops: CDR1 SGHRS, CDR2 YFSETQ. V dropped 1 base and J dropped 2 bases, with 10 bases sitting between them. CDR3 size: 14 residues. The chain's CDR3 is CASSLTTGPYEQYF. CDR3 DNA: TGCGCCAGCAGCTTGACTACAGGTCCCTACGAGCAGTACTTC. The full variable domain, in which reference TRBV5-1 and TRBJ2-7 provide the parts outside the CDR3, is KAGVTQTPRYLIKTRGQQVTLSCSPISGHRSVSWYQQTPGQGLQFLFEYFSETQRNKGNFPGRFSGRQFSNSRSEMNVSTLELGDSALYLCASSLTTGPYEQYFGPGTRLTVT.

The rearrangement joins TRBV5-5 to TRBJ1-2; a weak D match, TRBD1 (6 bases). V was clipped by 1 base and J by 4 bases, with 17 bases between them. The CDR3 contains 16 residues. CDR1 and CDR2 from the germline V gene are SGHKS and YYEKEE (reference sequence). CDR3 residues: CASSLSGGQGPYGYTF. In nucleotides, the CDR3 is TGTGCCAGCAGCTTGAGTGGGGGGCAGGGCCCCTATGGCTACACCTTC.

Details on this clone: A single base separates this from a much larger clone, so it may be a read error. This chain uses TRBV5-4 with TRBJ2-2; D is ambiguous. The V gene's germline CDR1 is SGHNT and CDR2 YYREEE (reference sequence). This CDR3 is 14 amino acids long. Trimming took off 0 bases at V and 0 bases at J, with 3 bases between the two ends. The DNA of the CDR3 is TGTGCCAGCAGCTTGGGGACGAACACCGGGGAGCTGTTTTTT. This sequence encodes CASSLGTNTGELFF.

The chain has TRBV6-1 and TRBJ1-1, with 11 bases fitting TRBD1. The CDR3 loop spans 16 amino acids. The V gene end was trimmed by 4 bases and the J gene end by 5 bases; junction bases not matched to a gene: 9. Germline assignment: CDR1 MNHNS and CDR2 SASEGT. CDR3 coding DNA: TGTGCCAGCAGTGGAAAGGGGACAGGGGGAGGAACTGAAGCTTTCTTT. This sequence encodes CASSGKGTGGGTEAFF.